The sequence of this TCR beta chain was determined in a study of T cells in Graves' hyperthyroidism and ophthalmopathy. Study details: Peripheral blood was drawn at first diagnosis, prior to all treatment.

Fresh peripheral blood, 9.5 to 10 ml of it, supplied the PBMCs. CDR1 and CDR2 (germline): DFQATT, SNEGSKA (reference sequence). There are 14 residues in the CDR3. Trimming stripped 0 bases from V and 3 bases from J, with 9 bases between. This clonotype was seen many times. What it recognizes is unknown. TCR beta CDR3 sequences were amplified from RNA transcripts. The TCR CDR3 first-round RT-PCR relied on the HTBI primer set. TCRdb used MiXCR to reprocess the multiplex PCR reads, holding one entry per CDR3 protein. The table lists about 260,000 distinct CDR3 sequences, over 15% of them singletons. Regarding the study as a whole: A model of 13 V-J pairs discriminated ophthalmopathy from stable hyperthyroidism. Blood also carried most thyroid clonotypes expanded above 0.001.

The sequencing input was blood. The V and J genes are TRBV20-1 and TRBJ1-5; D may be TRBD1 (5 bases). This sequence was found in a woman between 18 and 29 years old with Graves' ophthalmopathy. CDR3 nucleotides: TGCAGTGCTAGAGAAGGCAGGGCCAATCAGCCCCAGCATTTT. Encoded protein: CSAREGRANQPQHF.